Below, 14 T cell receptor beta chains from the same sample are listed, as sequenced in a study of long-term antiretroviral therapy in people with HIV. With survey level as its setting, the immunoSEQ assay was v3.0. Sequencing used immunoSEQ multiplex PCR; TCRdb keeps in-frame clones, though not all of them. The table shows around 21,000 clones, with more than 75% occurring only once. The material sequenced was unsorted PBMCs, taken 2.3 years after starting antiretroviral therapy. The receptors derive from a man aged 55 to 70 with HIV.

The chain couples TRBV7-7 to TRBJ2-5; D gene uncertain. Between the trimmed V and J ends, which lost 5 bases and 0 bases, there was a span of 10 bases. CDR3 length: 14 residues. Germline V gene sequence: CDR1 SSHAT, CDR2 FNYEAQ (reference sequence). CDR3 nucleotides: TGTGCCAGCAGCCATAGTACCAACCAAGAGACCCAGTACTTC. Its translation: CASSHSTNQETQYF.

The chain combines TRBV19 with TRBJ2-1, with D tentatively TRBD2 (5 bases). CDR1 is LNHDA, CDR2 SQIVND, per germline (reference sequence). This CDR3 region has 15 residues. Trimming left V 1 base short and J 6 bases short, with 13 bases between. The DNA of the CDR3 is TGTGCCAGTAGTATAGGCCTAGCTGCGGTCAATGAGCAGTTCTTC. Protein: CASSIGLAAVNEQFF.

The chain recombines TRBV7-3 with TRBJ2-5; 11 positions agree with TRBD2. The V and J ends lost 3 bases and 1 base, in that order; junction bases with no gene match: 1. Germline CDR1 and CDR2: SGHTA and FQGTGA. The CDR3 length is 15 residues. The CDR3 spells CASSFGLAGQETQYF. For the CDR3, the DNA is TGTGCCAGCAGCTTCGGACTAGCGGGCCAAGAGACCCAGTACTTC. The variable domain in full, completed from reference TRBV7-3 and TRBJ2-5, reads GAGVSQTPSNKVTEKGKYVELRCDPISGHTALYWYRQSLGQGPEFLIYFQGTGAADDSGLPNDRFFAVRPEGSVSTLKIQRTERGDSAVYLCASSFGLAGQETQYFGPGTRLLVL.

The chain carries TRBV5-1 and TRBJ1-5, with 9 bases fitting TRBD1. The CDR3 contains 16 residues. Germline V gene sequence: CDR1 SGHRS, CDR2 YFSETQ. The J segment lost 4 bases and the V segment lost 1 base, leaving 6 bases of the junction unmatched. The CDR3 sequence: CASSLTGQGSNQPQHF. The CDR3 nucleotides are TGCGCCAGCAGCTTGACCGGACAGGGGAGTAATCAGCCCCAGCATTTT. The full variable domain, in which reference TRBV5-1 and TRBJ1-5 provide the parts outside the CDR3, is KAGVTQTPRYLIKTRGQQVTLSCSPISGHRSVSWYQQTPGQGLQFLFEYFSETQRNKGNFPGRFSGRQFSNSRSEMNVSTLELGDSALYLCASSLTGQGSNQPQHFGDGTRLSIL.

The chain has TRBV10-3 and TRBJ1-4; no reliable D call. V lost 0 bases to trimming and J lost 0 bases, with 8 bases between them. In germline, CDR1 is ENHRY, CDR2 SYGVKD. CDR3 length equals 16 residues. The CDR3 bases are TGTGCCATCAGTGAGTCTGGCAGCCCAACTAATGAAAAACTGTTTTTT. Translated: CAISESGSPTNEKLFF.

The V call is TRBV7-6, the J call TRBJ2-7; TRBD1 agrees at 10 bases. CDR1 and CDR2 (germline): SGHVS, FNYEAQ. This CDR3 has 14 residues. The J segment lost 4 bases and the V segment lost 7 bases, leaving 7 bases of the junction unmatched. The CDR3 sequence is CASISGTGDYEQYF. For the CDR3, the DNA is TGTGCCAGCATCTCCGGGACAGGGGATTACGAGCAGTACTTC. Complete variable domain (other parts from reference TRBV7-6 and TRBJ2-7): GAGVSQSPRYKVTKRGQDVALRCDPISGHVSLYWYRQALGQGPEFLTYFNYEAQQDKSGLPNDRFSAERPEGSISTLTIQRTEQRDSAMYRCASISGTGDYEQYFGPGTRLTVT.

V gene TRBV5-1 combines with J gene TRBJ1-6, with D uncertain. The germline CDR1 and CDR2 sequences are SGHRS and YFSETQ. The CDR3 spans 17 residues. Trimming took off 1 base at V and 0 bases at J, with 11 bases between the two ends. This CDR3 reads CASSLLGDSSYNSPLHF. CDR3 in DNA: TGCGCCAGCAGCTTGCTAGGCGATAGCTCCTATAATTCACCCCTCCACTTT.

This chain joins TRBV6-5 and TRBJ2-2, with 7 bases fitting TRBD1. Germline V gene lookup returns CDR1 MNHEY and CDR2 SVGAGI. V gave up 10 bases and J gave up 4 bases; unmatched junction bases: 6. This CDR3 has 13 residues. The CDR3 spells CATTGQLTGELFF. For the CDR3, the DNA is TGTGCCACCACGGGACAGCTCACCGGGGAGCTGTTTTTT.

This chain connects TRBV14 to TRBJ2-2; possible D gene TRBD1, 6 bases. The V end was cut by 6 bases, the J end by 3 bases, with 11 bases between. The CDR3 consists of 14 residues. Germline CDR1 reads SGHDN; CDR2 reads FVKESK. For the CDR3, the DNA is TGTGCCAGCAGACAAACAGGGCACACCGGGGAGCTGTTTTTT. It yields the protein CASRQTGHTGELFF.

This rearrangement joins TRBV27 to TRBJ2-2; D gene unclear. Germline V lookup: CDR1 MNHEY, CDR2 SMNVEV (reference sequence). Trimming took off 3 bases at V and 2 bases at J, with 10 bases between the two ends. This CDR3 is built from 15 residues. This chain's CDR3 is CASSFAGLNTGELFF. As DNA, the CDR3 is TGTGCCAGCAGTTTCGCCGGGCTTAACACCGGGGAGCTGTTTTTT.

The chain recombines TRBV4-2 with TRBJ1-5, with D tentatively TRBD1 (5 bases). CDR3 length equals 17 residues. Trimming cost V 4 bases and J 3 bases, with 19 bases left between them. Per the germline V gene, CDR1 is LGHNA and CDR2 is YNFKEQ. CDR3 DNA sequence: TGTGCCAGCAGCCGGGGGTCAGGGCGAGGAAACAATCAGCCCCAGCATTTT. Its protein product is CASSRGSGRGNNQPQHF.

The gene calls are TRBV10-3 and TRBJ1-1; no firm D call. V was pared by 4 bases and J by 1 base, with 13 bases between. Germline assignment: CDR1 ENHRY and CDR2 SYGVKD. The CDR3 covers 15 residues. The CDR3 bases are TGTGCCATCAGTGGTTACGGACCGCCGAACACTGAAGCTTTCTTT. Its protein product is CAISGYGPPNTEAFF.

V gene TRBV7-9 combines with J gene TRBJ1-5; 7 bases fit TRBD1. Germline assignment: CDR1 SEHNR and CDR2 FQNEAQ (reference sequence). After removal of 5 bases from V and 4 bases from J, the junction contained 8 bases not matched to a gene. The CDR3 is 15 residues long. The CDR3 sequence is CASSATGNPNQPQHF. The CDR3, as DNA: TGTGCCAGCAGCGCGACAGGGAACCCTAATCAGCCCCAGCATTTT.

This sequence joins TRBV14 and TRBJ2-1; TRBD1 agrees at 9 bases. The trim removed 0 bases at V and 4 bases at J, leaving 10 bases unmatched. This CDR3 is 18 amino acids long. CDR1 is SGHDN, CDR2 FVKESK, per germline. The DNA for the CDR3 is TGTGCCAGCAGCCAAGATCTAGGACAGGGGCTTCAGTACAATGAGCAGTTCTTC. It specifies CASSQDLGQGLQYNEQFF.